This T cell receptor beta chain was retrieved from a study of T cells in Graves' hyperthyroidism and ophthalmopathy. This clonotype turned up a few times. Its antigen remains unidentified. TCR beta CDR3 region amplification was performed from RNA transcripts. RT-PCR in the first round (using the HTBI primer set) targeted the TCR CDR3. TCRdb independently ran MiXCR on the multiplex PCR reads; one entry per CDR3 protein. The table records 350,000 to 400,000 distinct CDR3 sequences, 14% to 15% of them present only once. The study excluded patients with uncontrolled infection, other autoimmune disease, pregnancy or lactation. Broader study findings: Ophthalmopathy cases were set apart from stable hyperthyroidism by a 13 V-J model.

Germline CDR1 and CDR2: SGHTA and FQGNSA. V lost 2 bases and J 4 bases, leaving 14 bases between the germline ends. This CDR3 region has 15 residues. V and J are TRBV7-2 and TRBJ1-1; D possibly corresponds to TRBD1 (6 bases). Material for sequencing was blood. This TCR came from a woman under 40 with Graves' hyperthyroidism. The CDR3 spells CASSLPRTEGTEAFF. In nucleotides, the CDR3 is TGTGCCAGCAGCTTACCTAGGACAGAGGGCACTGAAGCTTTCTTT.